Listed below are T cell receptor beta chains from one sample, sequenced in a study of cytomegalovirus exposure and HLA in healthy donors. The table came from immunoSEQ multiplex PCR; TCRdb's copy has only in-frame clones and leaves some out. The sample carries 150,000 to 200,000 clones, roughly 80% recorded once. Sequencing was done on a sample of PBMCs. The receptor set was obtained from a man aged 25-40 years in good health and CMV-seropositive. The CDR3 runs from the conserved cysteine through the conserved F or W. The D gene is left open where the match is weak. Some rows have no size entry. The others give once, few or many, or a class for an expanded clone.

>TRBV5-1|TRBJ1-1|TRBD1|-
CASSLGDRDYTEAFF
TGCGCCAGCAGCTTGGGAGACAGGGATTACACTGAAGCTTTCTTT
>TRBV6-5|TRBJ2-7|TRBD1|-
CASSYGDRVYEQYF
TGTGCCAGCAGTTACGGGGACAGGGTTTACGAGCAGTACTTC
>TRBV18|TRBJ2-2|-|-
CASSPPAGTGELFF
TGTGCCAGCTCACCGCCGGCCGGGACCGGGGAGCTGTTTTTT
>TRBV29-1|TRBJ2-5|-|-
CSVPRAGWVRETQYF
TGCAGCGTCCCGAGGGCGGGGTGGGTGAGAGAGACCCAGTACTTC
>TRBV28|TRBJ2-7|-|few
CASSLRWQGGEQYF
TGTGCCAGCAGTTTAAGGTGGCAGGGAGGCGAGCAGTACTTC
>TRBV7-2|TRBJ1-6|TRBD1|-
CASSRISGTGGSPLHF
TGTGCCAGCAGCCGAATTTCCGGGACAGGGGGTTCACCCCTCCACTTT
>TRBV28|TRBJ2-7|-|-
CASSFIQASYEQYF
TGTGCCAGCAGTTTCATACAGGCTTCCTACGAGCAGTACTTC
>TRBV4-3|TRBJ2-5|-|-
CASSQDWGPETQYF
TGCGCCAGCAGCCAAGATTGGGGGCCAGAGACCCAGTACTTC
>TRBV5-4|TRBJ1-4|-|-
CASRPAPADEKLFF
TGTGCCAGCAGACCGGCCCCCGCGGATGAAAAACTGTTTTTT
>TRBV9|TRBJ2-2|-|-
CASSEGDTGELFF
TGTGCCAGCAGCGAGGGGGACACCGGGGAGCTGTTTTTT
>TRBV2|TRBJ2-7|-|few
CASSEQGSYEQYF
TGTGCCAGCAGTGAACAGGGGTCCTACGAGCAGTACTTC
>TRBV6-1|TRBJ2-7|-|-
CASIRQGGSYEQYF
TGTGCCAGCATTAGGCAGGGAGGTTCCTACGAGCAGTACTTC
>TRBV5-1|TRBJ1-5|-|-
CASSLGSSNQPQHF
TGCGCCAGCAGCTTGGGCAGTAGCAATCAGCCCCAGCATTTT
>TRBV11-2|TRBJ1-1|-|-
CASSLGEDTEAFF
TGTGCCAGCAGCTTGGGGGAGGACACTGAAGCTTTCTTT
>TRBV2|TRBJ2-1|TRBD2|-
CASSGTSGGRSYNEQFF
TGTGCCAGCAGCGGGACTAGCGGGGGAAGGAGCTACAATGAGCAGTTCTTC
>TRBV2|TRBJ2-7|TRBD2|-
CASSLLAGAPYEQYF
TGTGCCAGCAGTCTTCTAGCGGGAGCCCCCTACGAGCAGTACTTC
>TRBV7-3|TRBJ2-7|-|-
CASSFYRGYEQYF
TGTGCCAGCAGCTTCTATCGGGGGTACGAGCAGTACTTC
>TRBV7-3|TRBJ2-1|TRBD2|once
CASSFLTGRGPDEQFF
TGTGCCAGCAGCTTCTTGACCGGGAGGGGTCCGGATGAGCAGTTCTTC
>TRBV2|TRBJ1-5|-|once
CASSATGWIKPQHF
TGTGCCAGCAGCGCAACAGGGTGGATCAAGCCCCAGCATTTT
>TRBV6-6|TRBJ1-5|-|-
CASSYSGGRGNQPQHF
TGTGCCAGCAGTTACAGTGGGGGCCGGGGCAATCAGCCCCAGCATTTT
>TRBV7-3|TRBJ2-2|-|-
CASSLNDYLNTGELFF
TGTGCCAGCAGCTTAAATGACTACCTGAACACCGGGGAGCTGTTTTTT
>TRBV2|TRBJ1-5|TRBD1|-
CASSEARGTGRQPQHF
TGTGCCAGCAGTGAAGCTAGGGGGACAGGGCGTCAGCCCCAGCATTTT
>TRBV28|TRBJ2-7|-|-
CASIPIGDSYEQYF
TGTGCCAGCATCCCGATAGGAGACTCCTACGAGCAGTACTTC
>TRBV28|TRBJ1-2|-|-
CASTNREAGYTF
TGTGCCAGCACCAATCGGGAGGCTGGCTACACCTTC
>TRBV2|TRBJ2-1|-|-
CASPRGANNEQFF
TGTGCCAGCCCACGGGGTGCAAACAATGAGCAGTTCTTC
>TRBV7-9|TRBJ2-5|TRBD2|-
CASTLTSGGGTQYF
TGTGCCAGCACCCTTACCTCCGGGGGGGGGACCCAGTACTTC
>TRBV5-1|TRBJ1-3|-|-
CASSPGLTGNTIYF
TGCGCCAGCAGCCCGGGACTTACTGGAAACACCATATATTTT
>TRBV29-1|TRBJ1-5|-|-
CSVGEGSSNQPQHF
TGCAGCGTTGGGGAGGGTAGTAGCAATCAGCCCCAGCATTTT
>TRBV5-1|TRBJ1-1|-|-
CASSTGQNTEAFF
TGCGCCAGCAGCACCGGACAGAACACTGAAGCTTTCTTT
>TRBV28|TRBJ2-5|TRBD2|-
CASSSLAGAFRETQYF
TGTGCCAGCAGTTCGCTAGCGGGGGCCTTTCGGGAGACCCAGTACTTC
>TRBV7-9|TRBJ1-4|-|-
CASSSSEKLFF
TGTGCCAGCAGTTCCTCCGAAAAACTGTTTTTT
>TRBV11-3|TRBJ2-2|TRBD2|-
CASSSTSDQTGELFF
TGTGCCAGCAGCTCCACTAGCGACCAAACCGGGGAGCTGTTTTTT
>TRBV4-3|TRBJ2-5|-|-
CASSRAETQYF
TGCGCCAGCAGCCGGGCGGAGACCCAGTACTTC
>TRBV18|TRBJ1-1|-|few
CASSLREGGTTEAFF
TGTGCCAGCTCACTCCGGGAGGGTGGGACCACTGAAGCTTTCTTT
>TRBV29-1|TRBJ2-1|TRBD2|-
CSVVVAGYEQFF
TGCAGCGTTGTGGTAGCGGGCTATGAGCAGTTCTTC
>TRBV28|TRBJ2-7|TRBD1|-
CASSLWTGSYEQYF
TGTGCCAGCAGTTTATGGACAGGGTCCTACGAGCAGTACTTC
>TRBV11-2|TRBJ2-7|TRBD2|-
CASSPLSREGSSYEQYF
TGTGCCAGCAGCCCGCTGTCCCGGGAGGGCAGCTCCTACGAGCAGTACTTC
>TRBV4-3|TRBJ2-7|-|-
CASSQGSRAGEQYF
TGCGCCAGCAGCCAAGGTTCCAGGGCAGGCGAGCAGTACTTC
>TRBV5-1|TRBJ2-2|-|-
CASSLDRGLNTGELFF
TGCGCCAGCAGCTTAGACAGAGGCCTTAACACCGGGGAGCTGTTTTTT
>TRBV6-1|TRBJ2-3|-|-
CASVIQQGRTDTQYF
TGTGCCAGCGTTATCCAACAGGGTCGGACAGATACGCAGTATTTT
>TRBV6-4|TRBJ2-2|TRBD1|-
CASSDRTGPTGELFF
TGTGCCAGCAGTGACCGGACAGGGCCGACCGGGGAGCTGTTTTTT
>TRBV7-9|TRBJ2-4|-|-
CASSLLKGEAKNIQYF
TGTGCCAGCAGCTTATTAAAGGGGGAGGCCAAAAACATTCAGTACTTC
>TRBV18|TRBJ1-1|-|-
CASSPSGHEAFF
TGTGCCAGCTCACCATCTGGGCATGAAGCTTTCTTT
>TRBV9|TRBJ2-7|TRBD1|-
CASSPRDSYYEQYF
TGTGCCAGCAGCCCGAGGGACAGCTACTACGAGCAGTACTTC